This T cell receptor beta chain was profiled in a study of OX40 agonist ivuxolimab in advanced cancers. Study-wide results and limits: Specificity for antigen went undetermined in the expanded peripheral T cells.

About this clone itself: Its cognate antigen is unknown.

The germline V gene encodes CDR1 SGDLS and CDR2 YYNGEE. The V gene lost 3 bases and the J gene lost 7 bases, with 10 bases spanning the gap. The CDR3 spans 13 residues. This table comes from immunoSEQ multiplex PCR, and its TCRdb copy is limited to in-frame clones, with some not included. The sample shows over 40,000 clones, more than 70% of them seen only once. The chain is built from TRBV9 and TRBJ2-2, with D possibly matching TRBD1 (6 bases). Sequenced here: CD4+ or CD8+ T cells sorted from blood, sampled in a trial of the OX40 agonist ivuxolimab. This sequence originates from an adult with an advanced solid tumor such as melanoma, head and neck, liver or kidney cancer. CDR3 in amino acids: CASSAGVDGELFF. In nucleotides, the CDR3 is TGTGCCAGCAGCGCAGGGGTGGACGGGGAGCTGTTTTTT.